These 27 T cell receptor beta chains originate from one sample sequenced in a study of PD-1 blockade in classical Hodgkin lymphoma. Some clones are missing from TCRdb's copy, which holds only in-frame ones; the method was immunoSEQ multiplex PCR. The sample holds about 94,000 clones, 85% to 90% seen once. All the patients suffered relapse after autologous stem cell transplantation, and brentuximab vedotin exposure differed. The specimen was peripheral blood mononuclear cells (PBMCs), collected before the second cycle of nivolumab. These receptors all come from a human donor with classical Hodgkin lymphoma.

With regard to this clone: The same CDR3 can be traced to other DNA sequences in this sample. V gene TRBV27 combines with J gene TRBJ2-1; D possibly corresponds to TRBD2 (6 bases). V lost 3 bases, J lost 7 bases, and 7 bases lay in between. Germline assignment: CDR1 MNHEY and CDR2 SMNVEV (reference sequence). The CDR3 sequence is 12 residues long. CDR3 amino acids: CASSFGGNEQFF. The DNA of the CDR3 is TGTGCCAGCAGTTTCGGAGGGAATGAGCAGTTCTTC.

Details on this clone: Other DNA sequences in the sample encode the same CDR3. This chain connects TRBV27 to TRBJ2-5; D is possibly TRBD1 (5 bases). CDR1 is MNHEY and CDR2 is SMNVEV in the germline V gene (reference sequence). V shed 2 bases and J shed 5 bases, with 9 bases lying between them. CDR3 length: 13 residues. The CDR3 region is CASSLQGRETQYF. In DNA form, the CDR3 reads TGTGCCAGCAGTTTACAGGGTCGGGAGACCCAGTACTTC.

Concerning this clone itself: In the same sample, other DNA sequences code for this CDR3. V is TRBV19 and J is TRBJ2-2; the D gene could be TRBD1 or TRBD2 (5 bases each). CDR1 is LNHDA and CDR2 is SQIVND in the germline V gene (reference sequence). Trimming pared 1 base from V and 4 bases from J, leaving 7 bases between. The CDR3 totals 14 residues. The CDR3 is CASSIGGVTGELFF. The CDR3 region has the DNA TGTGCCAGTAGTATAGGAGGGGTCACCGGGGAGCTGTTTTTT.

The CDR3 region has the DNA TGTGCCTGGGACAGGGGGAATACCGGGGAGCTGTTTTTT. It yields the protein CAWDRGNTGELFF. The chain is built from TRBV2 and TRBJ2-2; TRBD1 matches 11 bases. Trimming removed 11 bases from V and 5 bases from J; junction bases left unmatched: 4. The CDR3 is 13 residues long. CDR1 and CDR2 (germline): SNHLY, FYNNEI.

As regards this clone: Distinct nucleotide sequences in the sample also encode this CDR3. The rearrangement joins TRBV11-2 to TRBJ2-1; no clear D gene. The CDR3 is 11 residues long. Germline V gene data show CDR1 as SGHAT and CDR2 as FQNNGV. Deletions cut 1 base from V and 7 bases from J, with 2 bases between. CDR3 DNA sequence: TGTGCCAGCAGCTTAGTTAATGAGCAGTTCTTC. Translating it yields CASSLVNEQFF.

The rearrangement links TRBV10-3 to TRBJ2-7; 13 nucleotides match TRBD2. CDR1 ENHRY and CDR2 SYGVKD come from the germline V gene. The length of the CDR3 is 17 residues. The trim removed 8 bases at V and 0 bases at J, leaving 10 bases unmatched. CDR3 residues: CAIGKGLAGSSSYEQYF. The CDR3 nucleotides read TGTGCCATCGGGAAGGGACTAGCGGGGTCAAGCTCCTACGAGCAGTACTTC.

This clone has just one count. The chain has TRBV5-4 and TRBJ1-1; TRBD1 matches 8 bases. The length of the CDR3 is 15 residues. In germline, CDR1 is SGHNT, CDR2 YYREEE (reference sequence). V lost 4 bases, J lost 1 base, and 6 bases stayed unmatched. The DNA for the CDR3 is TGTGCCAGCAGCGGGAGACAGGGGAGGAACACTGAAGCTTTCTTT. This encodes CASSGRQGRNTEAFF.

The chain recombines TRBV15 with TRBJ2-2, with D hard to call. This CDR3 is 15 amino acids long. Germline V gives CDR1 LNHNV, CDR2 YYDKDF (reference sequence). V was pared by 5 bases and J by 0 bases, with 10 bases between. The DNA for the CDR3 is TGTGCCACCAGCGCTCTGGACCCGAACACCGGGGAGCTGTTTTTT. This translates into CATSALDPNTGELFF.

The chain couples TRBV7-9 to TRBJ2-5, with D perhaps TRBD1 or TRBD2 (5 bases each). The V gene's germline CDR1 is SEHNR and CDR2 FQNEAQ (reference sequence). This CDR3 has 16 residues. V dropped 5 bases and J dropped 4 bases, with 20 bases sitting between them. CDR3 amino acids: CASSNLKGRGRETQYF. DNA of the CDR3: TGTGCCAGCAGCAATCTCAAGGGTCGGGGACGAGAGACCCAGTACTTC.

This chain uses TRBV2 with TRBJ2-7; D uncertain. The germline V gene has CDR1 SNHLY and CDR2 FYNNEI. This CDR3 has 11 residues. V lost 6 bases, J lost 5 bases, and 8 bases lay in between. For the CDR3, the DNA is TGTGCCAGCAGCGATAACGACGAGCAGTACTTC. Protein sequence: CASSDNDEQYF.

The V call is TRBV7-9, the J call TRBJ2-3, with 11 positions matching TRBD1. The CDR3 covers 16 residues. The germline CDR1 and CDR2 sequences are SEHNR and FQNEAQ (reference sequence). V dropped 3 bases and J dropped 2; count of bases not matched to a gene: 4. CDR3 loop: CASSLGQGGSTDTQYF. The CDR3 bases are TGTGCCAGCAGCTTGGGACAGGGGGGTTCCACAGATACGCAGTATTTT.

The rearrangement links TRBV20-1 to TRBJ1-2; unclear D gene. This CDR3 region has 10 residues. The germline V and J ends were trimmed by 7 bases and 5 bases, with 8 bases remaining between them. Germline-derived CDR1 and CDR2 are DFQATT and SNEGSKA (reference sequence). CDR3 sequence reads: CSGTVYGYTF. CDR3 nucleotides: TGCAGTGGGACGGTATATGGCTACACCTTC.

The V gene is TRBV7-8, the J gene TRBJ2-1, with D possibly being TRBD2 (5 bases). V lost 0 bases, J lost 3 bases, and 9 bases lay in between. Germline-derived CDR1 and CDR2 are SGHVS and FQNEAQ. The CDR3 has 15 residues. The CDR3 DNA sequence: TGTGCCAGCAGCTTAGCGGCCGGAGGCTACAATGAGCAGTTCTTC. Amino acids: CASSLAAGGYNEQFF. Combining the CDR3 with reference TRBV7-8 and TRBJ2-1 gives the whole variable domain GAGVSQSPRYKVAKRGQDVALRCDPISGHVSLFWYQQALGQGPEFLTYFQNEAQLDKSGLPSDRFFAERPEGSVSTLKIQRTQQEDSAVYLCASSLAAGGYNEQFFGPGTRLTVL.

The chain recombines TRBV6-4 with TRBJ2-1; TRBD2 aligns across 8 bases. In germline, CDR1 is MRHNA, CDR2 SNTAGT. This CDR3 has 12 residues. J lost 9 bases, V lost 6 bases, and 4 bases had no gene match. The CDR3: CASRSGRGEQFF. CDR3 bases: TGTGCCAGCAGGAGCGGGAGAGGTGAGCAGTTCTTC.

This chain uses TRBV9 with TRBJ1-5, with TRBD1 matching over 9 bases. CDR1 and CDR2 from the germline V gene are SGDLS and YYNGEE. This CDR3 contains 14 residues. V was pared by 4 bases and J by 9 bases, with 8 bases of the junction left unmatched. CDR3: CASSPGQGLGPQHF. CDR3 sequence (DNA): TGTGCCAGCAGCCCGGGACAGGGTTTGGGGCCCCAGCATTTT.

This clone was found once. J is TRBJ2-2 and V is TRBV29-1; D gene unclear. Germline CDR1 SQVTM, CDR2 ANQGSEA. This CDR3 region has 14 residues. The V end lost 6 bases, the J end lost 0 bases, and 11 bases lay between the germline ends. CDR3 loop: CSVRGGTNTGELFF. The CDR3 DNA sequence: TGCAGCGTCAGAGGTGGAACGAACACCGGGGAGCTGTTTTTT.

This sequence joins TRBV19 and TRBJ1-3; unclear D gene. The CDR3 runs 12 residues. Germline-derived CDR1 and CDR2 are LNHDA and SQIVND (reference sequence). The ends were cut back, 6 bases at V and 2 bases at J, with 5 bases in the middle. The CDR3 reads CASRYAGNTIYF. DNA of the CDR3: TGTGCCAGTAGGTACGCTGGAAACACCATATATTTT.

The rearrangement joins TRBV30 to TRBJ2-7, with a possible D match to TRBD2 (8 bases). V gave up 3 bases and J gave up 6 bases, with 36 bases separating them. The CDR3 sequence is 20 residues long. Per germline, CDR1 GTSNPN and CDR2 SVGIG (reference sequence). In DNA form, the CDR3 reads TGTGCCTGGAGCGTTGGTTCCGGGAGGGGGCGGGTATCAATAGGTCCCGAGCAGTACTTC. Translating gives CAWSVGSGRGRVSIGPEQYF.

The chain has TRBV19 and TRBJ1-3; 8 nucleotides align to TRBD1. The CDR3 runs to 17 residues. The trim removed 2 bases at V and 0 bases at J, leaving 6 bases unmatched. Germline V gene data show CDR1 as LNHDA and CDR2 as SQIVND (reference sequence). CDR3 sequence reads: CASSIWGQDYSGNTIYF. CDR3 sequence (DNA): TGTGCCAGTAGTATATGGGGACAGGATTACTCTGGAAACACCATATATTTT.

V usage is TRBV7-2 and J usage is TRBJ2-7; 9 nucleotides line up with TRBD2. CDR1 SGHTA and CDR2 FQGNSA come from the germline V gene. The CDR3 runs to 14 residues. V trimming: 6 bases; J trimming: 2 bases; junction bases outside the gene matches: 5. The CDR3 loop is CASRIAGATYEQYF. The CDR3 nucleotides are TGTGCCAGCAGGATAGCGGGGGCTACCTACGAGCAGTACTTC. Full variable domain (outside the CDR3, taken from reference TRBV7-2 and TRBJ2-7): GAGVSQSPSNKVTEKGKDVELRCDPISGHTALYWYRQSLGQGLEFLIYFQGNSAPDKSGLPSDRFSAERTGGSVSTLTIQRTQQEDSAVYLCASRIAGATYEQYFGPGTRLTVT.

This clone was detected only once. The chain uses TRBV28 and TRBJ1-5; no definite D call. Germline V lookup: CDR1 MDHEN, CDR2 SYDVKM. Trimming cost V 6 bases and J 0 bases, with 3 bases left between them. This CDR3 is built from 12 residues. The CDR3 is CASRDSNQPQHF. In DNA form, the CDR3 reads TGTGCCAGCAGGGATAGCAATCAGCCCCAGCATTTT.

The chain joins TRBV2 to TRBJ2-7, with D uncertain. The CDR3 loop spans 13 amino acids. The germline V gene encodes CDR1 SNHLY and CDR2 FYNNEI. V was pared by 8 bases and J by 0 bases, with 11 bases between. The CDR3 DNA reads TGTGCCAGCTTAGCAATACCCTCCTACGAGCAGTACTTC. This codes for CASLAIPSYEQYF.

Only one count was recorded for this clone. The CDR3 DNA reads as TGTGCCAGCAGTGAATTTGGACGCGGCTCCTACGAGCAGTACTTC. Its translation: CASSEFGRGSYEQYF. The rearrangement uses TRBV6-1 and TRBJ2-7, with no clear D. The germline V and J ends were trimmed by 2 bases and 0 bases, with 11 bases remaining between them. This CDR3 has 15 residues. Germline CDR1 is MNHNS and CDR2 is SASEGT.

The gene calls are TRBV19 and TRBJ1-5, with D unresolved. This CDR3 contains 15 residues. The germline V gene encodes CDR1 LNHDA and CDR2 SQIVND (reference sequence). V was shortened by 3 bases and J by 2 bases, with 11 bases between the two germline ends. CDR3 sequence: CASSIRTPGNQPQHF. The CDR3 DNA is TGTGCCAGTAGTATCCGGACCCCGGGCAATCAGCCCCAGCATTTT.

The chain uses TRBV19 and TRBJ2-7, with D perhaps matching TRBD2 (5 bases). CDR1 LNHDA and CDR2 SQIVND come from the germline V gene (reference sequence). Trimming left V 5 bases short and J 2 bases short, with 10 bases between. The CDR3 loop spans 13 amino acids. CDR3 bases: TGTGCCAGTAGTTCCGGACTGGCCTACGAGCAGTACTTC. It is translated as CASSSGLAYEQYF.

DNA for the CDR3: TGTGCCTGGAGTGTACTGGCGGGAGGGCGCACCGGGGAGCTGTTTTTT. Amino acids: CAWSVLAGGRTGELFF. The chain employs TRBV30 and TRBJ2-2; 9 positions match TRBD2. Germline V lookup: CDR1 GTSNPN, CDR2 SVGIG (reference sequence). The CDR3 length is 16 residues. The V gene end was trimmed by 0 bases and the J gene end by 4 bases; junction bases not matched to a gene: 6.

In its sample, this clone was seen a few times. The chain carries TRBV2 and TRBJ2-5; 10 bases line up with TRBD1. The V gene end was trimmed by 5 bases and the J gene end by 1 base; junction bases not matched to a gene: 7. The germline CDR1 and CDR2 sequences are SNHLY and FYNNEI. The CDR3 spans 16 residues. CDR3 sequence reads: CASSLDRGQSQETQYF. Written as DNA, the CDR3 is TGTGCCAGCAGTCTTGACAGGGGGCAGTCCCAAGAGACCCAGTACTTC.